This T cell receptor beta chain was identified in a study of Graves' ophthalmopathy and Graves' hyperthyroidism. This CDR3 spans 15 amino acids. The germline V and J ends were trimmed by 1 base and 0 bases, with 10 bases remaining between them. Germline V CDR1 and CDR2: LGHDT, YNNKEL (reference sequence). For repertoire sequencing, the TCR beta CDR3 regions were amplified from RNA transcripts. RT-PCR with HTBI primers came first, then second-round multiplex PCR. Via MiXCR, TCRdb re-called the multiplex PCR reads, giving one row per CDR3 protein. This table has 400,000 to 450,000 distinct CDR3 sequences, under 25% appearing once.

Sequenced input: peripheral blood. The receptor comes from a woman between 18 and 29 years old with stable Graves' hyperthyroidism. The J gene is TRBJ2-7, the V gene TRBV3-1; unclear D gene. The CDR3 spells CASSQAYRNSYEQYF. The CDR3 DNA sequence: TGTGCCAGCAGCCAAGCGTACCGGAACTCCTACGAGCAGTACTTC.